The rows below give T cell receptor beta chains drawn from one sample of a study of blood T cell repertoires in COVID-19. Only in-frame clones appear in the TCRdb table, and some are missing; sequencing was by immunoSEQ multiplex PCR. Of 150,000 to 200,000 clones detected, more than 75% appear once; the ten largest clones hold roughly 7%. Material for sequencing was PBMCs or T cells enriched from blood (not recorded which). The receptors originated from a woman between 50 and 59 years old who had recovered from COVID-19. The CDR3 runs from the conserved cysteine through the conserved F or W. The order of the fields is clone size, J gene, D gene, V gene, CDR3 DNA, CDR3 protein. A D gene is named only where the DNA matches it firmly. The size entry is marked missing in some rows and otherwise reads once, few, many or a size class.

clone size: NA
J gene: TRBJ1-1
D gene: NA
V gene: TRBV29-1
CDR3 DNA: TGCAGCGTTGGGAGGGCCTACTACACTGAAGCTTTCTTT
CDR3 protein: CSVGRAYYTEAFF

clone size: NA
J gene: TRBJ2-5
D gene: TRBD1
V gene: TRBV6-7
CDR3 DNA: TGTGCCAGCAGTTACCTGGACAGGGATCAAGAGACCCAGTACTTC
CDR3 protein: CASSYLDRDQETQYF

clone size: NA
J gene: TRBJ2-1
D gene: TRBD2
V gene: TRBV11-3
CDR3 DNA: TGTGCCAGCAGCTTGGCGGGAGACCGCTACAATGAGCAGTTCTTC
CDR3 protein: CASSLAGDRYNEQFF

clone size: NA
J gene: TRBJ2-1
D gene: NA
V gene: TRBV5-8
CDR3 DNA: TGTGCCAGCAGCTTCCTACAGGCCTCATCCTACAATGAGCAGTTCTTC
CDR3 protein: CASSFLQASSYNEQFF

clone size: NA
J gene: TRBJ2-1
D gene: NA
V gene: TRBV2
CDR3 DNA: TGTGCCAGCAAGGAGACTAGAGACAATGAGCAGTTCTTC
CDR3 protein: CASKETRDNEQFF

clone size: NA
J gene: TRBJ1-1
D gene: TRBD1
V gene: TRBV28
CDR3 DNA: TGTGCCAGCAGTTCGGCGGGACAGATTAACACTGAAGCTTTCTTT
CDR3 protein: CASSSAGQINTEAFF

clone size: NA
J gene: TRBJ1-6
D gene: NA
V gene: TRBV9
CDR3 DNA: TGTGCCAGCAGCGTAGACATTAATTCACCCCTCCACTTT
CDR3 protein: CASSVDINSPLHF

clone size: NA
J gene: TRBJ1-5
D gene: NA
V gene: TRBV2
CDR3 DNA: TGTGCCAGCGCCGAGGACGGGATCGCGAATCAGCCCCAGCATTTT
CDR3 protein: CASAEDGIANQPQHF

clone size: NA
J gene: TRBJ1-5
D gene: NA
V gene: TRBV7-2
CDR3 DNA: TGTGCCAGCAGCTTTCAGGGCAATAGCAATCAGCCCCAGCATTTT
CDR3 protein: CASSFQGNSNQPQHF

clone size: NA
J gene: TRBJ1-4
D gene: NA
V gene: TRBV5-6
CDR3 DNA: TGTGCCAGCAGCCTACAGGCGACTAATGAAAAACTGTTTTTT
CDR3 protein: CASSLQATNEKLFF

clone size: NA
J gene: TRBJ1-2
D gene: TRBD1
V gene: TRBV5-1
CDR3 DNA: TGCGCCAGCAAAAACCCGACAGGGTATGGCTACACCTTC
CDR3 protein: CASKNPTGYGYTF

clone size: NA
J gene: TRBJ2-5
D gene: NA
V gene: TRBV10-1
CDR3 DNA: TGCGCCAGCAGTGAGTCCACAGGGCAAGAGACCCAGTACTTC
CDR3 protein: CASSESTGQETQYF

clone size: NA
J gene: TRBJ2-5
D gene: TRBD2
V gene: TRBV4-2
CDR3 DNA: TGTGCCAGCAGCCAAGCCTTTACTAGCGGGAGGCGGGAGACCCAGTACTTC
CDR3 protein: CASSQAFTSGRRETQYF

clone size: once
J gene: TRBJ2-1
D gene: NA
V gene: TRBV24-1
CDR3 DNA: TGTGCCACCAGTGATTTTAAGACAAGGAAGCAGTTCTTC
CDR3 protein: CATSDFKTRKQFF

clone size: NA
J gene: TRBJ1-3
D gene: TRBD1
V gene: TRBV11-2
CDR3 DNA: TGTGCCAGCAGCAGACAGGGAACGGGGGGAAACACCATATATTTT
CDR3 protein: CASSRQGTGGNTIYF

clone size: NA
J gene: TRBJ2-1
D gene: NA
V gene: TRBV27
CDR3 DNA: TGTGCCAGCAGTTTCACCGGACTAGAGCAGTTCTTC
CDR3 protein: CASSFTGLEQFF

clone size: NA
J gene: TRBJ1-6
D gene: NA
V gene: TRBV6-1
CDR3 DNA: TGTGCCAGCAGTGAAGCGACAGCAAGCTCACCCCTCCACTTT
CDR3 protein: CASSEATASSPLHF

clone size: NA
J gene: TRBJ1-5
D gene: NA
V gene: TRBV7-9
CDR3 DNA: TGTGCCAGCAGCTTAGGAGGGACACCAGATGAGCCCCAGCATTTT
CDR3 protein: CASSLGGTPDEPQHF

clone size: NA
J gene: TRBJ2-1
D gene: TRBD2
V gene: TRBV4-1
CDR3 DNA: TGCGCCAGCAGCCCTAAGAGGCGGGAGGCCTCTAATTACAATGAGCAGTTCTTC
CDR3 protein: CASSPKRREASNYNEQFF

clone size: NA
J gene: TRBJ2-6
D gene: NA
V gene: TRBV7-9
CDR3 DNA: TGTGCCAGCAGCTTTTCCCTTACAACTACTGGGGCCAACGTCCTGACTTTC
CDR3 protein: CASSFSLTTTGANVLTF

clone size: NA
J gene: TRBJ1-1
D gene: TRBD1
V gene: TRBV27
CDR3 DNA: TGTGCCAGCAGTTTAAGGAGTCGGACAGGGGAGGATACTGAAGCTTTCTTT
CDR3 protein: CASSLRSRTGEDTEAFF

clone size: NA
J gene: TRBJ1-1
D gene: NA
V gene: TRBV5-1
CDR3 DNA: TGCGCCAGCAGCTTCAGTTTGAACACTGAAGCTTTCTTT
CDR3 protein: CASSFSLNTEAFF

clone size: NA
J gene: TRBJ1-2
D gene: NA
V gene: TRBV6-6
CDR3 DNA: TGTGCCAGCAGGCCGGGGGGGGACTACTATGGCTACACCTTC
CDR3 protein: CASRPGGDYYGYTF

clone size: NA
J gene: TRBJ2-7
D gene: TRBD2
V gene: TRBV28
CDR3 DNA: TGTGCCAGCAGTTTTTTTAGCGGGAGAGCCAGGGAGCAGTACTTC
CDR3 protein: CASSFFSGRAREQYF

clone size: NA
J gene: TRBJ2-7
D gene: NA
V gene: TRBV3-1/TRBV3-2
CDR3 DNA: TGTGCCAGCAGCCATGACGCCCTAAGGAGCTCCTACGAGCAGTACTTC
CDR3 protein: CASSHDALRSSYEQYF

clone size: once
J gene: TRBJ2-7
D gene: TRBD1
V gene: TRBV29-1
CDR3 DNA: TGCAGCGCCGCCCGACAGGGGGCTCGTTCCTACGAGCAGTACTTC
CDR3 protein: CSAARQGARSYEQYF

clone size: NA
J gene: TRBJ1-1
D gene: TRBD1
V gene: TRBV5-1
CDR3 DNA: TGCGCCAGCAGCTTCCGGACAGGGGCGAAGAACACTGAAGCTTTCTTT
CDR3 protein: CASSFRTGAKNTEAFF

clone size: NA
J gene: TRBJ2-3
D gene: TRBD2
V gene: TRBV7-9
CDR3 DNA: TGTGCCAGCAGCGGGCGACTAGCGGGAGGGACCTCTAGCACAGATACGCAGTATTTT
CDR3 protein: CASSGRLAGGTSSTDTQYF

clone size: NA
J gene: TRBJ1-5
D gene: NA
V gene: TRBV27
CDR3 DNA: TGTGCCAGCAGCCAAAACAGGGCTGAAGATCAGCCCCAGCATTTT
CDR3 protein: CASSQNRAEDQPQHF

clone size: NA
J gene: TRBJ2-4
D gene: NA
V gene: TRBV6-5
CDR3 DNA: TGTGCCAGCAGTTACTCGCCAGACAAAAACATTCAGTACTTC
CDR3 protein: CASSYSPDKNIQYF

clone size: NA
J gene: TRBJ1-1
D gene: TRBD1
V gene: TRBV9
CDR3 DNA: TGTGCCAGCAGCGCCGGGTCAGGGGGCTTGGCTGAAGCTTTCTTT
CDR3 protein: CASSAGSGGLAEAFF

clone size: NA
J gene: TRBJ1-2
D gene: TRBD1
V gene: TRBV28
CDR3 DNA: TGTGCCAGCAGGGCGGGACAGCCTCAAGGCTACACCTTC
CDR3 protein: CASRAGQPQGYTF

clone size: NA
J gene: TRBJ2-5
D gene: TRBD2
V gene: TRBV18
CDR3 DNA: TGTGCCAGCTCACCGCGCTCAAACCCGCTAGCGGGAAAGTACCAAGAGACCCAGTACTTC
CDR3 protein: CASSPRSNPLAGKYQETQYF

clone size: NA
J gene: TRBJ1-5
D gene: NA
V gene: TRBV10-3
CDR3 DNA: TGTGCCATCGGTGTTAGGGACTATAGCAATCAGCCCCAGCATTTT
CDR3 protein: CAIGVRDYSNQPQHF

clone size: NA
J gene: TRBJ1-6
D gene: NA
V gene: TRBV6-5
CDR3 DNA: TGTGCCAGCAGTTCGGGGTCCTTCACCCTCCACTTT
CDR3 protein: CASSSGSFTLHF

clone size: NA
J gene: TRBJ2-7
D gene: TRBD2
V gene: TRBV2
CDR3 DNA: TGTGCCAGCAGTGAGATAGCGGGAGGTTCCTACGAGCAGTACTTC
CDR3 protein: CASSEIAGGSYEQYF

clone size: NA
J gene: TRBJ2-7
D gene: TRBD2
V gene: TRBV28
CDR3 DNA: TGTGCCAGCAGTTTGGGACTAGCGGGAGGTTCTCTATACTACGAGCAGTACTTC
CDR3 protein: CASSLGLAGGSLYYEQYF

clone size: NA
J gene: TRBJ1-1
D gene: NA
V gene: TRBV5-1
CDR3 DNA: TGCGCCAGCAGCCGCTCTTCAGGGGACCAATTCATGAACACTGAAGCTTTCTTT
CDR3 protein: CASSRSSGDQFMNTEAFF

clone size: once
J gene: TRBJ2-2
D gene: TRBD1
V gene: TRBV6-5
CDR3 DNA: TGTGCCAGCAGTTACACCCGACAGGGTTCCGGGGAGCTGTTTTTT
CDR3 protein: CASSYTRQGSGELFF

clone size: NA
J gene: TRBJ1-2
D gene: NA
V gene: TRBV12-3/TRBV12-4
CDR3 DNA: TGTGCCAGCAGTCCTAGCATATATGGCTACACCTTC
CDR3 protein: CASSPSIYGYTF